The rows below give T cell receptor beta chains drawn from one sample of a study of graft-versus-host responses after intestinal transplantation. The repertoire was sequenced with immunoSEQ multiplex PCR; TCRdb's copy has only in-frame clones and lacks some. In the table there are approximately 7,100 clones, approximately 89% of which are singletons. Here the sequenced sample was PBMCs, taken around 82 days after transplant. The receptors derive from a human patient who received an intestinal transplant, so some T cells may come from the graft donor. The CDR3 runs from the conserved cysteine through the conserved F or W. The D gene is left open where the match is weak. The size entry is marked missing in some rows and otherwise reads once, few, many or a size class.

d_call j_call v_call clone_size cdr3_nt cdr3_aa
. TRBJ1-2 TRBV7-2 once TGTGCCAGCAGCTTAGGGGGTTTGAGTGACTATGGCTACACCTTC CASSLGGLSDYGYTF
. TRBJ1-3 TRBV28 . TGTGCCAGCAGTTTAAGAGACCGGAACACCATATATTTT CASSLRDRNTIYF
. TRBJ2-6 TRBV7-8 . TGTGCCAGCAGCTCCCTCTATGGGGCCAACGTCCTGACTTTC CASSSLYGANVLTF
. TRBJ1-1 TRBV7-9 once TGTGCCAGCAGCAACAACAAGTTTGAAGCTTTCTTT CASSNNKFEAFF
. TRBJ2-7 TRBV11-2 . TGTGCCAGCAGCTTAGTAGGTTGGGTACGACTAGACTCCTACGAGCAGTACTTC CASSLVGWVRLDSYEQYF
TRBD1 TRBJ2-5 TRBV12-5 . TGTGCTAGTGGTTTGGAGTTGGTAGAAGGGGGCGATGAGACCCAGTACTTC CASGLELVEGGDETQYF
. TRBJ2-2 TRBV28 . TGTGCCAGCAGTTTCTTTGGGGACGCGGCCCACACCGGGGAGCTGTTTTTT CASSFFGDAAHTGELFF
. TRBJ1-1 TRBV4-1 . TGCGCCAGCAGCCCCCTGACCGGGAACACTGAAGCTTTCTTT CASSPLTGNTEAFF
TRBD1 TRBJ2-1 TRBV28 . TGTGCCAGCAGTTTATTCAGGGGACAGGGAGGGAATGAGCAGTTCTTC CASSLFRGQGGNEQFF
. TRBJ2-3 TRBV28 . TGTGCCAGCAGTTTACGTCGGCTAGGGGGAGATACGCAGTATTTT CASSLRRLGGDTQYF
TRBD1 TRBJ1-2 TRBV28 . TGTGCCAGCAGTTTATTACCGGGACAGGGCTATGGCTACACCTTC CASSLLPGQGYGYTF
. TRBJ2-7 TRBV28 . TGTGCCAGCAGCTATAACAGGGCCGAGCAGTACTTC CASSYNRAEQYF
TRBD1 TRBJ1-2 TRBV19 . TGTGCCAGTATTGGGACAGGGGGCGATGACTATGGCTACACCTTC CASIGTGGDDYGYTF
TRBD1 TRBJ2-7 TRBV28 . TGTGCCAGCACTAAGGGGACAGAGCCCTACGAGCAGTACTTC CASTKGTEPYEQYF
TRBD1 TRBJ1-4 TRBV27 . TGTGCCAGCAGTCCTCACAGGGGAAAACTGTTTTTT CASSPHRGKLFF
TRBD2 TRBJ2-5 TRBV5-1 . TGCGCCAGCAGCTTAGCGGGGGGAGAGACCCAGTACTTC CASSLAGGETQYF
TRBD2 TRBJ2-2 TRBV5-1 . TGCGCCAGCAGCTTGACTAGCGGGGGGGCCGCGAACACCGGGGAGCTGTTTTTT CASSLTSGGAANTGELFF
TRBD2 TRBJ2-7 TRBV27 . TGTGCCAGCAGCCCAACGGGGGGACTCTCCTACGAGCAGTACTTC CASSPTGGLSYEQYF
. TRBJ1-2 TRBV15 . TGTGCCACCAGCAGAGATTTTAATTATGGCTACACCTTC CATSRDFNYGYTF
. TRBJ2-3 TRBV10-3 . TGTGCCACAAATATCCCGCCAGGCTCTAGCACAGATACGCAGTATTTT CATNIPPGSSTDTQYF
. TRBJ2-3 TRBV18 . TGTGCCAGCTCACCAGGGGGGGATACGCAGTATTTT CASSPGGDTQYF
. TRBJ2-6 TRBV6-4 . TGTGCCAGCAGTGAGGGAACTGGGGCCAACGTCCTGACTTTC CASSEGTGANVLTF
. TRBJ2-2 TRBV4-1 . TGCGCCAGCAGCCAAGAGGGACCTTGGACGGACACCGGGGAGCTGTTTTTT CASSQEGPWTDTGELFF